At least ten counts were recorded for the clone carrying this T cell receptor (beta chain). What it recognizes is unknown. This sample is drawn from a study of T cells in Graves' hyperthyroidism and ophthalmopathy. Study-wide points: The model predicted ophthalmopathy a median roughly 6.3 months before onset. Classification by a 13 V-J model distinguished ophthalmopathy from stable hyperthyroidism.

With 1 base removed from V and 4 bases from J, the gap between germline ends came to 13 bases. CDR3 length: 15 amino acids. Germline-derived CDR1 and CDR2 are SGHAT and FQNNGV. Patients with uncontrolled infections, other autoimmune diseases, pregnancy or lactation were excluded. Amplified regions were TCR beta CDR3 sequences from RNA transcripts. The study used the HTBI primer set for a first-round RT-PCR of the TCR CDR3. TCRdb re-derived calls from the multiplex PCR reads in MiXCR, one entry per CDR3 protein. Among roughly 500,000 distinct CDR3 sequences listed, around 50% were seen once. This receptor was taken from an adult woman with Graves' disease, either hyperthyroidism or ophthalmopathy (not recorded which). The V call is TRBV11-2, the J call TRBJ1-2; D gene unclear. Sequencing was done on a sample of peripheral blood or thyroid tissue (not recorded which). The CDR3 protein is CASSLARTGSYGYTF. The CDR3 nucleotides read TGTGCCAGCAGCTTAGCGAGGACTGGCTCCTATGGCTACACCTTC. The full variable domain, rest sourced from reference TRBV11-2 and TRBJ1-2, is EAGVAQSPRYKIIEKRQSVAFWCNPISGHATLYWYQQILGQGPKLLIQFQNNGVVDDSQLPKDRFSAERLKGVDSTLKIQPAKLEDSAVYLCASSLARTGSYGYTFGSGTRLTVV.